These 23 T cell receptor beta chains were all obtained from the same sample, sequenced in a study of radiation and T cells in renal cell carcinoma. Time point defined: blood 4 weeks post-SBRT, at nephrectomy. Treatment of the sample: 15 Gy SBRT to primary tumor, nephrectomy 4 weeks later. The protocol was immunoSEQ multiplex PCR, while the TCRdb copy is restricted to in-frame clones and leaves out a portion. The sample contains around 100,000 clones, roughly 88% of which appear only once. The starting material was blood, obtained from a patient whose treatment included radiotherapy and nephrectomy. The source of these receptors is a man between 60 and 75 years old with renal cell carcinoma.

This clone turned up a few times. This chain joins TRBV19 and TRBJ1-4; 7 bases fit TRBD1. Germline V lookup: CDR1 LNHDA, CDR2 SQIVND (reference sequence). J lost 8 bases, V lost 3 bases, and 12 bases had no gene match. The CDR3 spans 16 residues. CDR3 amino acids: CASSIDNRGREEKLFF. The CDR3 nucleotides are TGTGCCAGTAGTATCGACAACAGGGGAAGGGAAGAAAAACTGTTTTTT.

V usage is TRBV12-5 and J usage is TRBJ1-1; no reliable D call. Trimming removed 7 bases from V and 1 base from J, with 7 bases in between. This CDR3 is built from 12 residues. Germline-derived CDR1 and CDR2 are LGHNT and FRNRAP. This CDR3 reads CASALGNTEAFF. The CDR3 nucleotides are TGTGCTAGTGCTCTGGGGAACACTGAAGCTTTCTTT.

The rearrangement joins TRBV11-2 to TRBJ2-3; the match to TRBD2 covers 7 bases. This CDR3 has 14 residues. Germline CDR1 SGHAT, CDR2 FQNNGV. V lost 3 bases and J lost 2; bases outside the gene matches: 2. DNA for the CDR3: TGTGCCAGCAGCTTTGGGGACTACACAGATACGCAGTATTTT. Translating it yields CASSFGDYTDTQYF.

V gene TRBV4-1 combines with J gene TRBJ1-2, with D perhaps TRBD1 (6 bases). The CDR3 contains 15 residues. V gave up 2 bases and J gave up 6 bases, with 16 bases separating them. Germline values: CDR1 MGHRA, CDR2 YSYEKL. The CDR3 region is CASSQNREGIDGYTF. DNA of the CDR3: TGCGCCAGCAGCCAAAACAGGGAAGGGATCGATGGCTACACCTTC.

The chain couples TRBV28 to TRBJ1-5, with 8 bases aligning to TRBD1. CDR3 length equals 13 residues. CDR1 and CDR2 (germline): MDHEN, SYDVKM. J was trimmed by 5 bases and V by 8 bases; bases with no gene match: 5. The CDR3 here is CASRGTGDQPQHF. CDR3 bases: TGTGCCAGCCGCGGGACAGGAGATCAGCCCCAGCATTTT.

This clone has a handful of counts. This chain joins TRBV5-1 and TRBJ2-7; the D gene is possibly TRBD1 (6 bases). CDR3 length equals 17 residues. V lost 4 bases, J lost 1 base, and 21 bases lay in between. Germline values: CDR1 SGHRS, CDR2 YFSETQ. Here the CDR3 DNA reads TGCGCCAGCAGCGCACAGACAGGAGCTCGTGTATCCTACGAGCAGTACTTC. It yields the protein CASSAQTGARVSYEQYF.

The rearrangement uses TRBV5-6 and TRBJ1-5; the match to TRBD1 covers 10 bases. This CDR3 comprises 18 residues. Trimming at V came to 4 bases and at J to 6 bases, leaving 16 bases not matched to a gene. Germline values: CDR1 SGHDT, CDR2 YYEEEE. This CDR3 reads CASSPMTGGNRNSQPQHF. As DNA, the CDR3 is TGTGCCAGCAGCCCTATGACAGGGGGCAATAGGAACAGTCAGCCCCAGCATTTT.

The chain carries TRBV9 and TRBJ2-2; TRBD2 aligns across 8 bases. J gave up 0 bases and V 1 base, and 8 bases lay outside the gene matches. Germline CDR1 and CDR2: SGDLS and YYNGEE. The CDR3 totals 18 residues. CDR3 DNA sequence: TGTGCCAGCAGCGTACGGGGTAGCGGGACCGCGAACACCGGGGAGCTGTTTTTT. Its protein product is CASSVRGSGTANTGELFF.

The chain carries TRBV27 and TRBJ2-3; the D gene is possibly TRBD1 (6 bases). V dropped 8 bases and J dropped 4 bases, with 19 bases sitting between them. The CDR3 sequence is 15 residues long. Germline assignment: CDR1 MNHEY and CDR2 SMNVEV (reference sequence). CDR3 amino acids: CASAPGHSAADTQYF. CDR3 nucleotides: TGTGCCAGCGCTCCGGGACATTCTGCAGCAGATACGCAGTATTTT.

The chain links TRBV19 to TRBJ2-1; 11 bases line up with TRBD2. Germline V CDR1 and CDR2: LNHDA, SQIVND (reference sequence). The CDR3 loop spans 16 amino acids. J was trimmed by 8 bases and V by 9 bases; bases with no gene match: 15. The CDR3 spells CARPSLSGRAGDEQFF. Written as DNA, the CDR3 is TGTGCCAGGCCCTCCCTTAGCGGGAGGGCCGGGGATGAGCAGTTCTTC.

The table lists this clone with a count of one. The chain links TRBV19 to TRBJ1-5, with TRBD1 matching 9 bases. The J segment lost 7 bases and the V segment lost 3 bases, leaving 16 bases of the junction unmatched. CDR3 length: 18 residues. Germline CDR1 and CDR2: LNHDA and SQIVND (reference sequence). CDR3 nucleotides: TGTGCCAGTAGTATCGAGGGACAGGGTCTAAGTAGGGGGCAGCCCCAGCATTTT. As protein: CASSIEGQGLSRGQPQHF. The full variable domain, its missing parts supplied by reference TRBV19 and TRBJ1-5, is DGGITQSPKYLFRKEGQNVTLSCEQNLNHDAMYWYRQDPGQGLRLIYYSQIVNDFQKGDIAEGYSVSREKKESFPLTVTSAQKNPTAFYLCASSIEGQGLSRGQPQHFGDGTRLSIL.

The CDR3 loop is CASRSSGEGFNQPQHF. The CDR3 region has the DNA TGTGCCAGCAGGTCCTCCGGTGAGGGTTTCAATCAGCCCCAGCATTTT. This sequence joins TRBV28 and TRBJ1-5; D remains unclear. V shed 6 bases and J shed 3 bases, with 18 bases lying between them. Germline V gene data show CDR1 as MDHEN and CDR2 as SYDVKM. The CDR3 covers 16 residues. The entire variable domain, with the rest obtained from reference TRBV28 and TRBJ1-5, is as follows: DVKVTQSSRYLVKRTGEKVFLECVQDMDHENMFWYRQDPGLGLRLIYFSYDVKMKEKGDIPEGYSVSREKKERFSLILESASTNQTSMYLCASRSSGEGFNQPQHFGDGTRLSIL.

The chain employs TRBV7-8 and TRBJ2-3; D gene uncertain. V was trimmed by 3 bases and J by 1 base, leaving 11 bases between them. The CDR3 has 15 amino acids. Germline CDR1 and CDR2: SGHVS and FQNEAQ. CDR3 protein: CASSFFETRTDTQYF. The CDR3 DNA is TGTGCCAGCAGCTTTTTCGAAACTCGCACAGATACGCAGTATTTT.

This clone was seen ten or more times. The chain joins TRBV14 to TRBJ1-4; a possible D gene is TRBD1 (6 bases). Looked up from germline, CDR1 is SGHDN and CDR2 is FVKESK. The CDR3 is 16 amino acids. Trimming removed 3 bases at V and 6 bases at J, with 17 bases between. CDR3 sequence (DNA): TGTGCCAGCAGCCAGAGGGGGGGCCTCGGGTATGAAAAACTGTTTTTT. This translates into CASSQRGGLGYEKLFF.

CDR3 nucleotide sequence: TGCAGCGTTGTACGGGACGCGGCCTACGAGCAGTACTTC. Residues: CSVVRDAAYEQYF. The chain employs TRBV29-1 and TRBJ2-7; either TRBD1 or TRBD2 may fit D (5 bases each). CDR1 and CDR2 (germline): SQVTM, ANQGSEA. CDR3 length: 13 amino acids. V was pared by 4 bases and J by 2 bases, with 12 bases between.

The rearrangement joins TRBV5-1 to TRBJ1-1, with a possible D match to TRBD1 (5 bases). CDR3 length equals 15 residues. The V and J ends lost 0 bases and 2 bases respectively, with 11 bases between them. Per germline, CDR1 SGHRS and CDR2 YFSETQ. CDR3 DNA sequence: TGCGCCAGCAGCTTGGTTGCAGGGCAAAACACTGAAGCTTTCTTT. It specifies CASSLVAGQNTEAFF.

Here the CDR3 reads CASSIIPTGTTKSYEQYF. CDR3 DNA: TGTGCCAGCAGTATTATCCCGACCGGGACAACCAAATCCTACGAGCAGTACTTC. The chain combines TRBV28 with TRBJ2-7, with TRBD1 as a possible D gene (6 bases). V gave up 5 bases and J gave up 1 base, with 24 bases separating them. There are 18 residues in the CDR3. In germline, CDR1 is MDHEN, CDR2 SYDVKM. The variable domain in full, completed from reference TRBV28 and TRBJ2-7, reads DVKVTQSSRYLVKRTGEKVFLECVQDMDHENMFWYRQDPGLGLRLIYFSYDVKMKEKGDIPEGYSVSREKKERFSLILESASTNQTSMYLCASSIIPTGTTKSYEQYFGPGTRLTVT.

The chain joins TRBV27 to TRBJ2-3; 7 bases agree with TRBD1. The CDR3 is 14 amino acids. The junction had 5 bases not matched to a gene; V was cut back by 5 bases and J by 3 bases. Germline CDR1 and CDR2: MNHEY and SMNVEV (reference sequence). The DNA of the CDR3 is TGTGCCAGCAGTCCTGTACAGGGGACAGATACGCAGTATTTT. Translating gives CASSPVQGTDTQYF.

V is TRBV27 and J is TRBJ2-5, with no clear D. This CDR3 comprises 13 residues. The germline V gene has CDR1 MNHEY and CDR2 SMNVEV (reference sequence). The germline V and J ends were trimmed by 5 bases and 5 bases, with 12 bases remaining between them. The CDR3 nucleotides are TGTGCCAGCAGTCGAAAAGGTGGGGAGACCCAGTACTTC. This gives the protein CASSRKGGETQYF.

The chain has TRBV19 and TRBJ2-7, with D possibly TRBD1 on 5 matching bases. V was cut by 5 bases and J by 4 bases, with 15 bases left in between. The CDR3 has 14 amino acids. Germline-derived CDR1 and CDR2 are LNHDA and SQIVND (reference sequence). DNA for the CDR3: TGTGCCAGTAGTCCCTTCAGGGAAGGGTACGAGCAGTACTTC. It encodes CASSPFREGYEQYF. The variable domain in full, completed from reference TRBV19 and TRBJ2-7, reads DGGITQSPKYLFRKEGQNVTLSCEQNLNHDAMYWYRQDPGQGLRLIYYSQIVNDFQKGDIAEGYSVSREKKESFPLTVTSAQKNPTAFYLCASSPFREGYEQYFGPGTRLTVT.

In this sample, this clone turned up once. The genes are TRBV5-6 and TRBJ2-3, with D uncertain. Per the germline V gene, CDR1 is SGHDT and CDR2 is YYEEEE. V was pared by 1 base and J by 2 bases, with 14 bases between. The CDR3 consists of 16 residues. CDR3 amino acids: CASSLIPRHHTDTQYF. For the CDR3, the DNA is TGTGCCAGCAGCTTGATTCCCCGCCACCACACAGATACGCAGTATTTT.

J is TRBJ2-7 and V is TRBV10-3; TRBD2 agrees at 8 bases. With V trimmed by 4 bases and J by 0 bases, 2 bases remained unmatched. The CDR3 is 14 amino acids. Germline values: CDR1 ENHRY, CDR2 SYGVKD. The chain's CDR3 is CAISGTSLSYEQYF. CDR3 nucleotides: TGTGCCATCAGTGGGACTAGCCTCTCCTACGAGCAGTACTTC.

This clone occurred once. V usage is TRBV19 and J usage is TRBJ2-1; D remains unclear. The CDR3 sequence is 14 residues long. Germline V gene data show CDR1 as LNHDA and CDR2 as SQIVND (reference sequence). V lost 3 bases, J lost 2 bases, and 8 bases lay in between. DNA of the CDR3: TGTGCCAGTAGTATCGGCGGTACCTACAATGAGCAGTTCTTC. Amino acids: CASSIGGTYNEQFF.